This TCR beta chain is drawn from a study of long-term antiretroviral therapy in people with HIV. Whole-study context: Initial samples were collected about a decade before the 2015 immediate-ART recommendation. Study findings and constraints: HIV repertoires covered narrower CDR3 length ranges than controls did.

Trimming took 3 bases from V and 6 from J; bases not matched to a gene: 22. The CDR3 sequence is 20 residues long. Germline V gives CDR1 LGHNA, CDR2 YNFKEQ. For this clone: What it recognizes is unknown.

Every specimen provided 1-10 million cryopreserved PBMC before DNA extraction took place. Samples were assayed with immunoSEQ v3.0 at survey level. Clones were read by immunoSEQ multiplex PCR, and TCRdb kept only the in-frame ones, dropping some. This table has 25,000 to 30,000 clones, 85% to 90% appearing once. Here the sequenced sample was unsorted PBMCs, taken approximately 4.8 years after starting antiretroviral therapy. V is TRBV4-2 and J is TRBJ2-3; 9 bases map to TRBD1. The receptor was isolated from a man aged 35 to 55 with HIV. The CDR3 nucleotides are TGTGCCAGCAGCCAGGGATTGGCACCTGCGACAGGGGGTGGCAAGGATACGCAGTATTTT. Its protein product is CASSQGLAPATGGGKDTQYF.